This TCR beta chain comes out of a study of chemoradiotherapy in HPV16-positive cancers. Germline V gene data show CDR1 as SQVTM and CDR2 as ANQGSEA. V dropped 6 bases and J dropped 8; count of bases not matched to a gene: 16. The CDR3 consists of 15 residues. TCRdb keeps only in-frame clones here, not all; method: immunoSEQ multiplex PCR. This sample has more than 12,000 clones, with 80% to 90% found just once. Note on this clone: What it recognizes is unknown.

General study points: Candidate HPV-specific clones and E7-related TCR motifs grew in tumor during treatment.

The starting material was blood, obtained from a patient who underwent chemoradiotherapy. V is TRBV29-1 and J is TRBJ2-1, with 7 bases lining up with TRBD2. This sequence was found in a human donor with HPV-associated anogenital cancer. CDR3 nucleotide sequence: TGCAGCGTATGGGGGGAGGAGCGGGGTATGCATGAGCAGTTCTTC. Translated, it gives CSVWGEERGMHEQFF.